This record looks at one T cell receptor (beta chain) sequence and its context. Antigen: not known. The sample originates from a study of Ad26.COV2.S vaccination and SARS-CoV-2 variants. Looking at the study overall: The COV1001 Ad26.COV2.S trial arm included the donor.

Using immunoSEQ multiplex PCR, the repertoire was profiled, and TCRdb retains in-frame clones only, with some absent. The data show 350,000 to 400,000 clones, about 85% seen once. Study-wide points: Total T cell responses may have been underestimated by the TCR breadth and depth analyses.

Germline V lookup: CDR1 LGHNA, CDR2 YSLEER. The V end lost 1 base, the J end lost 0 bases, and 13 bases lay between the germline ends. The CDR3 consists of 17 residues. Treatment meaning: over 15 received Ad26.COV2.S at low or high dose, single or two shots; several received placebo; per-sample allocation not given. Collection of samples fell on day 63 after the first vaccine or placebo injection. The vaccine antigen was prefusion-stabilized Wuhan SARS-CoV-2 spike. The clonotype originates from a person between 18 and 60 years old who received the Ad26.COV2.S COVID-19 vaccine or a placebo. V is TRBV4-3 and J is TRBJ1-3; the D gene is possibly TRBD1 (5 bases). The specimen was peripheral blood, collected in a trial of Ad26.COV2.S vaccine versus placebo. CDR3 coding DNA: TGCGCCAGCAGCCAAGTCTCGGGACGAAACTCTGGAAACACCATATATTTT. Translation gives CASSQVSGRNSGNTIYF.